One and the same sample provided the 14 T cell receptor beta chains below, sequenced in a study of identical twins. Via MiXCR, TCRdb re-called the 5' RACE reads, giving one row per CDR3 protein. The repertoire has approximately 500,000 distinct CDR3 sequences, around 15% of them found once; the top ten carry more than 0.4%. The sample was also linked to a second study, of yellow fever vaccine responses in identical twins.

Sequenced material: CD4+ T cells sorted from blood. The receptor set was obtained from a woman between 18 and 30 years old in good health.

V and J are TRBV11-2 and TRBJ1-5; D gene ambiguous. V was clipped by 5 bases and J by 0 bases, with 20 bases between them. The CDR3 consists of 18 residues. Per the germline V gene, CDR1 is SGHAT and CDR2 is FQNNGV. In DNA form, the CDR3 reads TGTGCCAGCAGCCCCCTCACGTGGGGTTGGAATAGCAATCAGCCCCAGCATTTT. Translated, it gives CASSPLTWGWNSNQPQHF.

This clonotype was counted only a few times. The chain joins TRBV10-3 to TRBJ1-2; no definite D call. Germline CDR1 reads ENHRY; CDR2 reads SYGVKD. V dropped 4 bases and J dropped 4 bases, with 7 bases sitting between them. The CDR3 runs to 12 residues. In nucleotides, the CDR3 is TGTGCCATCAGTGGGCCCAGCTATGGCTACACCTTC. It encodes CAISGPSYGYTF.

The V call is TRBV6-1, the J call TRBJ1-1, with a weak D call TRBD1 (5 bases). The CDR3 runs 15 residues. V was trimmed by 6 bases and J by 1 base, leaving 15 bases between them. Germline CDR1 is MNHNS and CDR2 is SASEGT. CDR3 loop: CASSWDVNGNTEAFF. CDR3 sequence (DNA): TGTGCCAGCAGCTGGGACGTAAACGGGAACACTGAAGCTTTCTTT.

The table lists this clonotype with many counts. The chain employs TRBV14 and TRBJ2-2, with 7 bases matching TRBD1. V dropped 3 bases and J dropped 3; count of bases not matched to a gene: 4. This CDR3 comprises 15 residues. The germline CDR1 and CDR2 sequences are SGHDN and FVKESK. CDR3 amino acids: CASSHPTGDTGELFF. Written as DNA, the CDR3 is TGTGCCAGCAGCCACCCCACAGGGGACACCGGGGAGCTGTTTTTT.

This clonotype was seen a few times. The J gene is TRBJ2-1, the V gene TRBV12-3 or TRBV12-4; 10 bases fit TRBD2. The V and J ends lost 6 bases and 1 base, in that order; junction bases with no gene match: 12. The CDR3 length is 18 residues. CDR3 sequence (DNA): TGTGCCAGCAGCCCTCTAGCGGGGGCCGACTCATCCTACAATGAGCAGTTCTTC. This gives the protein CASSPLAGADSSYNEQFF.

The J gene is TRBJ2-3, the V gene TRBV27; the match to TRBD2 covers 14 bases. J was trimmed by 3 bases and V by 5 bases; bases with no gene match: 4. The germline CDR1 and CDR2 sequences are MNHEY and SMNVEV (reference sequence). The CDR3 extends over 16 amino acids. The CDR3 sequence is CASSPWTSGRTDTQYF. The CDR3, as DNA: TGTGCCAGCAGTCCGTGGACTAGCGGGAGGACAGATACGCAGTATTTT.

V usage is TRBV27 and J usage is TRBJ2-7, with a tentative D call TRBD1 (6 bases). CDR1 and CDR2 (germline): MNHEY, SMNVEV (reference sequence). Trimming took 5 bases from V and 3 from J, leaving 17 bases between them. This CDR3 comprises 15 residues. DNA of the CDR3: TGTGCCAGCAGTATAATCTCAACAGGGAGCTACGAGCAGTACTTC. It encodes CASSIISTGSYEQYF.

The chain is built from TRBV6-4 and TRBJ2-1; maybe TRBD1 (5 bases). Looked up from germline, CDR1 is MRHNA and CDR2 is SNTAGT. With 5 bases removed from V and 6 bases from J, the gap between germline ends came to 14 bases. The CDR3 consists of 14 residues. The CDR3 sequence is CASSKGYFSNEQFF. The CDR3, as DNA: TGTGCCAGCAGTAAGGGGTACTTCTCCAATGAGCAGTTCTTC.

The J gene is TRBJ2-2, the V gene TRBV2; 7 bases are a match to TRBD2. Germline V CDR1 and CDR2: SNHLY, FYNNEI. The ends lost 8 bases at V and 4 bases at J; junction bases unmatched: 10. The CDR3 runs 15 residues. The CDR3 region is CASRGALAVTGELFF. DNA for the CDR3: TGTGCCAGCCGGGGCGCCCTAGCGGTCACCGGGGAGCTGTTTTTT.

The sample holds a few counts of this clonotype. The chain recombines TRBV6-5 with TRBJ2-2; D not certain. Germline V gene sequence: CDR1 MNHEY, CDR2 SVGAGI. V gave up 0 bases and J gave up 6 bases, with 14 bases separating them. This CDR3 region has 16 residues. CDR3 bases: TGTGCCAGCAGTTACTCGAAGTCCGGTGACGCCGGGGAGCTGTTTTTT. The encoded protein is CASSYSKSGDAGELFF.

The rearrangement links TRBV11-3 to TRBJ2-5, with 7 bases aligning to TRBD2. The CDR3 runs 17 residues. V was clipped by 1 base and J by 4 bases; unmatched bases: 12. Looked up from germline, CDR1 is SGHNT and CDR2 is YENEEA. The CDR3 protein is CASSLGYWRELGETQYF. The CDR3 coding sequence is TGTGCCAGCAGCTTAGGTTATTGGCGGGAGTTGGGAGAGACCCAGTACTTC.

The V and J genes are TRBV2 and TRBJ2-2; possible D gene TRBD1, 6 bases. The V gene's germline CDR1 is SNHLY and CDR2 FYNNEI. This CDR3 has 14 amino acids. V was pared by 5 bases and J by 9 bases, with 16 bases between. CDR3 nucleotide sequence: TGTGCCAGCAGTCGTACTACAGGGAGCCGGGAGCTGTTTTTT. The encoded protein is CASSRTTGSRELFF. Based on the CDR3 plus reference TRBV2 and TRBJ2-2, the full variable domain is EPEVTQTPSHQVTQMGQEVILRCVPISNHLYFYWYRQILGQKVEFLVSFYNNEISEKSEIFDDQFSVERPDGSNFTLKIRSTKLEDSAMYFCASSRTTGSRELFFGEGSRLTVL.

This clonotype was detected only a few times. This chain connects TRBV5-1 to TRBJ2-1; 11 bases match TRBD1. The V gene's germline CDR1 is SGHRS and CDR2 YFSETQ. The CDR3 totals 17 residues. V trimming: 3 bases; J trimming: 7 bases; junction bases outside the gene matches: 12. The CDR3, as DNA: TGCGCCAGCAGCTCGAATGGACAGGGGGCTTTGGTGAATGAGCAGTTCTTC. Its translation is CASSSNGQGALVNEQFF.

This clonotype was observed a handful of times. The chain links TRBV7-2 to TRBJ2-7; 11 bases line up with TRBD2. CDR1 and CDR2 from the germline V gene are SGHTA and FQGNSA. The CDR3 length is 15 residues. Trimming cost V 5 bases and J 6 bases; bases outside gene matches: 9. The CDR3, as DNA: TGTGCCAGCAGCGTAATGACTAGCGGGAATTCCGAGCAGTACTTC. Protein product: CASSVMTSGNSEQYF. Filled out from reference TRBV7-2 and TRBJ2-7, the complete variable domain reads GAGVSQSPSNKVTEKGKDVELRCDPISGHTALYWYRQSLGQGLEFLIYFQGNSAPDKSGLPSDRFSAERTGGSVSTLTIQRTQQEDSAVYLCASSVMTSGNSEQYFGPGTRLTVT.